These 9 T cell receptor beta chains share one sample of origin, sequenced in a study of blood T cell repertoires in COVID-19. The protocol was immunoSEQ multiplex PCR, while the TCRdb copy is restricted to in-frame clones and leaves out a portion. Of 20,000 to 25,000 clones listed, approximately 87% were seen once; the top ten hold about 25%. Sequencing used peripheral blood. Source of these receptors: a human donor with active COVID-19. The donor label of this sample is uncertain.

J is TRBJ2-7 and V is TRBV11-1; 7 bases are shared with TRBD1. CDR3 length equals 14 residues. The germline gives CDR1 SGHAT, CDR2 FQDESV (reference sequence). The V and J ends lost 4 bases and 2 bases, in that order; junction bases with no gene match: 5. The chain's CDR3 is CASSYLGGPYEQYF. The CDR3, as DNA: TGTGCCAGCAGCTATTTAGGGGGCCCCTACGAGCAGTACTTC.

The chain carries TRBV12-5 and TRBJ2-7; the D gene is possibly TRBD2 (5 bases). The V end lost 8 bases, the J end lost 2 bases, and 13 bases lay between the germline ends. This CDR3 has 13 amino acids. Germline V gene sequence: CDR1 LGHNT, CDR2 FRNRAP. This chain's CDR3 is CASRGERTYEQYF. Here the CDR3 DNA reads TGTGCTAGTCGGGGTGAAAGGACCTACGAGCAGTACTTC.

This chain uses TRBV7-6 with TRBJ2-1, with 12 bases identical to TRBD2. V lost 6 bases, J lost 4 bases, and 7 bases stayed unmatched. This CDR3 is built from 16 residues. Germline loops: CDR1 SGHVS, CDR2 FNYEAQ. The CDR3 DNA reads TGTGCCAGCAGTAGGACTAGCGGGGCCATTTACAATGAGCAGTTCTTC. It yields the protein CASSRTSGAIYNEQFF. Complete variable domain (other parts from reference TRBV7-6 and TRBJ2-1): GAGVSQSPRYKVTKRGQDVALRCDPISGHVSLYWYRQALGQGPEFLTYFNYEAQQDKSGLPNDRFSAERPEGSISTLTIQRTEQRDSAMYRCASSRTSGAIYNEQFFGPGTRLTVL.

V gene TRBV11-3 combines with J gene TRBJ2-1; 14 bases fit TRBD2. With V trimmed by 2 bases and J by 7 bases, 4 bases remained unmatched. Germline CDR1 reads SGHNT; CDR2 reads YENEEA. The length of the CDR3 is 16 residues. CDR3: CASSLPGLAGENEQFF. The CDR3 nucleotides read TGTGCCAGCAGCTTACCGGGACTAGCGGGAGAGAATGAGCAGTTCTTC.

V is TRBV6-2 or TRBV6-3 and J is TRBJ2-7; the D is unclear. V was cut by 2 bases and J by 3 bases, with 2 bases left in between. Looked up from germline, CDR1 is MNHEY and CDR2 is SVGEGT. The CDR3 is 11 residues long. The CDR3 nucleotides are TGTGCCAGCAGTTACCGCTACGAGCAGTACTTC. Residues: CASSYRYEQYF.

The chain combines TRBV5-1 with TRBJ2-7; perhaps TRBD1 as D (6 bases). Trimming cost V 3 bases and J 3 bases, with 10 bases left between them. CDR1 is SGHRS and CDR2 is YFSETQ in the germline V gene. The CDR3 covers 13 residues. CDR3 DNA sequence: TGCGCCAGCAGCTCGGACAGAGACTACGAGCAGTACTTC. Translated, it gives CASSSDRDYEQYF.

The J gene is TRBJ1-1, the V gene TRBV28; 8 positions agree with TRBD1. This CDR3 has 12 residues. CDR1 MDHEN and CDR2 SYDVKM come from the germline V gene. The V gene end was trimmed by 6 bases and the J gene end by 11 bases; junction bases not matched to a gene: 8. In nucleotides, the CDR3 is TGTGCCAGCAGCCAGGGGGCCAGGGTGGCTTTCTTT. It translates to CASSQGARVAFF.

This chain uses TRBV4-3 with TRBJ2-3; tentative D call: TRBD2 (6 bases). The CDR3 is 15 amino acids. Germline lookup yields CDR1 LGHNA and CDR2 YSLEER. V was trimmed by 4 bases and J by 5 bases, leaving 16 bases between them. The CDR3 sequence is CASSPTGSSRDTQYF. In nucleotides, the CDR3 is TGCGCCAGCAGCCCTACCGGGAGTTCCCGAGATACGCAGTATTTT.

V gene TRBV19 combines with J gene TRBJ2-7, with TRBD1 matching 10 bases. Germline CDR1 reads LNHDA; CDR2 reads SQIVND (reference sequence). V shed 7 bases and J 2 bases; nucleotides not matched to a gene: 8. The CDR3 spans 15 residues. CDR3 coding DNA: TGTGCCAGTAACCGGAGGACAGGGGGGACCTACGAGCAGTACTTC. Translating it yields CASNRRTGGTYEQYF.